What follows is one T cell receptor beta chain and its context. Its antigen has not been determined. No base quality values were provided; no much bigger clone lies one nucleotide off. Trimming leaves V shorter by 6 bases and J shorter by 5 bases, with the junction holding 6 bases beyond the gene matches. As encoded in the germline V gene, CDR1 is MNHEY while CDR2 is SVGAGI. Taken from cysteine to phenylalanine, the CDR3 has 13 residues. Solely the CDR3 DNA is kept, with 39 bases framed from the first base. Each donor gave one peripheral blood draw, roughly 110 mL on average, collected into heparinised tubes. Using a panel that included CD45RO, CCR7, CD25, CD127, CD95 and CD27, naive, central memory, regulatory and stem cell-like memory CD4+ T cells were sorted on a BD FACSAria II. All sorted populations exceeded 98% purity. PBMCs were separated immediately by Lymphoprep density gradient centrifugation and were stained directly, without being cultured. So that batch effects would be minimized, each experiment stained and sorted samples in pairs, pairing one healthy donor with one patient.

This specimen belongs to a study of beta chain features in type 1 diabetes (dated by TCRdb to the late 2010s). A note on the overall study: No differences in mean age, gender distribution, total cell number or subset yield were found between patients and healthy donors. A total of under 120,000,000 sorted cells were examined across all samples, and RNA yield correlated strongly with the number of cells per subset. In the study, recently diagnosed type 1 diabetes patients and matched healthy donors were compared on the TCRB repertoires of their sorted circulating CD4+ T cell subsets. Regulatory and stem cell-like memory subsets were isolated from only 8 patients and about eight healthy donors, whereas naive and central memory subsets came from all 28 donors.

All of the isolated RNA was reverse transcribed with the High Capacity cDNA Reverse Transcription Kit, so expressed TCRB transcripts were sequenced. Deep immunoSEQ sequencing was performed on naive, central memory and regulatory T cell samples, with an average of roughly 3.5 million total reads per sample. Sorted cells were lysed in RLT buffer, and RNA was extracted using DNase-treated RNeasy Micro or Mini kits according to cell number. To prevent cross-contamination, every cell subset was processed on its own, while patient and healthy donor samples were processed together. The immunoSEQ multiplex PCR was used to amplify TCRB sequences from cDNA, generating 87-bp fragments that spanned the CDR3 region. Sequencing of the amplicons was done on the Illumina HiSeq platform. The paper's data handling went like this. PCR bias was computationally corrected using synthetic template baselines, reads within Hamming distance 2 were collapsed, and singletons that could not be merged were discarded. Reads were aligned to IMGT to assign V, D and J genes, CDR3 length, and insertions or deletions at six rearrangement sites. Within each subset, clonotype counts were normalized to sorted cell number, after which true diversity and Gini coefficients were computed with the tcR R package. Repertoire sharing was quantified using the overlap coefficient calculated on TCRB nucleotide sequences. Drawn from immuneACCESS, this table holds only the in-frame rearrangements with V and J called that TCRdb kept. Clones are partly lost; checked studies trace under half to an unresolved V gene and leave the rest unexplained. V and J calls and clone size are as listed in that table; D and trimming were resolved from the DNA. Present in this sample are 120,000 to 150,000 clones, about an eighth of which were seen just once. Around 1.2% of the sample goes to the ten largest clones.

Overall study results and their limits: In all four CD4+ subsets, TCRB CDR3 length was moderately but significantly shorter in type 1 diabetes patients. Naive, central memory and regulatory TCRB repertoires appeared to be more similar among patients than among healthy donors. Sequencing cDNA rather than genomic DNA could over-represent highly expressing activated cells, although activation and CD3 levels did not differ between groups. At VDJ recombination sites, type 1 diabetes patients had fewer insertions and more deleted nucleotides, which implies abnormalities in thymic rearrangement. PCR may preferentially amplify shorter templates, but because patient and control samples were amplified and corrected together, any resulting skew would affect both groups equally. Because small numbers of individuals were included in the HLA sub-analyses, any influence of HLA type on TCRB rearrangement was left unresolved.

This clonotype was sampled from a man aged 18 to 29 with type 1 diabetes. The rearrangement joined TRBV6-5 to TRBJ2-7, and 8 junctional nucleotides match TRBD2. The material sequenced was central memory CD4+ T cells from blood. The nucleotide sequence reads as follows: TGTGCCAGCAGAGGAGCGGGGGAGGACGAGCAGTACTTC. Translated, this gives CASRGAGEDEQYF.